This paragraph reports one T cell receptor beta chain. The data were taken from a study of blood T cell repertoires in COVID-19. TCRdb's copy holds only in-frame clones and misses some; the assay was immunoSEQ multiplex PCR. The sample shows roughly 430,000 clones, around 90% of them seen only once. Germline V lookup: CDR1 SGHTA, CDR2 FQGNSA. V lost 4 bases and J 4 bases, leaving 13 bases between the germline ends. The CDR3 consists of 14 residues. Enrolled through a virtual design, the participants were between roughly 18 and 89 years of age and came from roughly 22 US areas. The sequencing sample was made of PBMCs or T cells enriched from blood (not recorded which). This TCR derives from a woman aged 40 to 49 with acute COVID-19. V is TRBV7-2 and J is TRBJ1-2, with D possibly matching TRBD1 (6 bases). The CDR3 reads CASSSTGGGYGYTF. The CDR3 nucleotides read TGTGCCAGCAGCTCGACAGGTGGGGGCTATGGCTACACCTTC.